These 16 T cell receptor beta chains came from one sample sequenced in a study of cytomegalovirus exposure and HLA in healthy donors. The table came from immunoSEQ multiplex PCR; TCRdb's copy has only in-frame clones and leaves some out. The sample consists of 200,000 to 250,000 clones, around four fifths of them appearing once. Sequenced material: PBMCs. The receptors were gathered from a woman under 40 in good health and CMV-seropositive.

The chain has TRBV19 and TRBJ2-1; 9 bases agree with TRBD2. Germline CDR1 is LNHDA and CDR2 is SQIVND (reference sequence). CDR3 size: 15 residues. V was clipped by 7 bases and J by 9 bases; unmatched bases: 13. CDR3 DNA: TGTGCCAGTACCAAGCAGGCGGGAGGGCCAGGTGAGCAGTTCTTC. It encodes CASTKQAGGPGEQFF.

The V gene is TRBV10-1, the J gene TRBJ2-1, with 8 bases lining up with TRBD2. The germline gives CDR1 WNHNN, CDR2 SYGVQD (reference sequence). With V trimmed by 4 bases and J by 4 bases, 6 bases remained unmatched. The CDR3 loop spans 15 amino acids. Here the CDR3 reads CASSGSGGGYNEQFF. CDR3 coding DNA: TGCGCCAGCAGTGGCTCGGGAGGGGGATACAATGAGCAGTTCTTC.

The J gene is TRBJ2-3, the V gene TRBV11-3; possibly TRBD2 for D (6 bases). The CDR3 is made up of 16 amino acids. Germline V gene data show CDR1 as SGHNT and CDR2 as YENEEA. Trimming cost V 5 bases and J 6 bases, with 21 bases left between them. The chain's CDR3 is CASSLLWRATLDTQYF. The DNA for the CDR3 is TGTGCCAGCAGCCTTCTGTGGAGGGCTACTTTGGATACGCAGTATTTT.

The chain joins TRBV29-1 to TRBJ2-2; TRBD1 aligns across 12 bases. Trimming at V came to 0 bases and at J to 4 bases, leaving 3 bases not matched to a gene. Per the germline V gene, CDR1 is SQVTM and CDR2 is ANQGSEA. The CDR3 length is 16 residues. CDR3 sequence: CSVEDRDRGLTGELFF. For the CDR3, the DNA is TGCAGCGTTGAAGATAGGGACAGGGGGCTCACCGGGGAGCTGTTTTTT.

V gene TRBV27 combines with J gene TRBJ2-7, with TRBD2 matching over 12 bases. CDR1 is MNHEY and CDR2 is SMNVEV in the germline V gene (reference sequence). The CDR3 runs 15 residues. With V trimmed by 5 bases and J by 3 bases, 5 bases remained unmatched. The CDR3 bases are TGTGCCAGCAGTCTTATGACTAGCGGGAGCTACGAGCAGTACTTC. Amino acids: CASSLMTSGSYEQYF.

A remark on this clone: Different DNA sequences within this sample yield the same CDR3. The chain recombines TRBV6-5 with TRBJ2-7, with 9 bases aligning to TRBD1. In germline, CDR1 is MNHEY, CDR2 SVGAGI. This CDR3 is 12 amino acids long. The V gene end was trimmed by 5 bases and the J gene end by 5 bases; junction bases not matched to a gene: 1. CDR3 nucleotides: TGTGCCAGCAGTAGGACAGGGGACGAGCAGTACTTC. Translating gives CASSRTGDEQYF.

This clone was picked up many times. The chain combines TRBV2 with TRBJ1-3; tentative D call: TRBD1 (6 bases). In germline, CDR1 is SNHLY, CDR2 FYNNEI. Between the trimmed V and J ends, which lost 6 bases and 8 bases, there was a span of 11 bases. The CDR3 is 12 residues long. The CDR3 DNA is TGTGCCAGCAGCGGACAGTCTGACACCATATATTTT. Translated: CASSGQSDTIYF. Full variable domain (outside the CDR3, taken from reference TRBV2 and TRBJ1-3): EPEVTQTPSHQVTQMGQEVILRCVPISNHLYFYWYRQILGQKVEFLVSFYNNEISEKSEIFDDQFSVERPDGSNFTLKIRSTKLEDSAMYFCASSGQSDTIYFGEGSWLTVV.

The CDR3 DNA reads TGTGCCAGCAGCCGAGACAGGGTCCGTGGTACGCAGTATTTT. Protein: CASSRDRVRGTQYF. The V call is TRBV7-8, the J call TRBJ2-3, with TRBD1 matching over 7 bases. The germline gives CDR1 SGHVS, CDR2 FQNEAQ. The V segment lost 5 bases and the J segment 8 bases; nucleotides outside the gene matches: 10. There are 14 residues in the CDR3.

This chain joins TRBV10-3 and TRBJ2-6; D unclear. V lost 2 bases to trimming and J lost 1 base, with 6 bases between them. This CDR3 has 15 amino acids. In germline, CDR1 is ENHRY, CDR2 SYGVKD. In nucleotides, the CDR3 is TGTGCCATCAGTGAGACGAGTTCTGGGGCCAACGTCCTGACTTTC. Its translation: CAISETSSGANVLTF.

The V gene is TRBV5-1, the J gene TRBJ2-7, with no clear D. The CDR3 spans 17 residues. V shed 6 bases and J shed 2 bases, with 24 bases lying between them. Germline lookup yields CDR1 SGHRS and CDR2 YFSETQ. The CDR3 is CASNPFDGKRAAYEQYF. In DNA form, the CDR3 reads TGCGCCAGCAACCCCTTTGACGGCAAACGAGCCGCCTACGAGCAGTACTTC.

This chain connects TRBV30 to TRBJ1-2; 8 positions agree with TRBD1. V gave up 4 bases and J gave up 4 bases; unmatched junction bases: 26. The germline V gene encodes CDR1 GTSNPN and CDR2 SVGIG (reference sequence). This CDR3 is 20 amino acids long. The CDR3 loop reads CAWTDHSRVRLDRGLYGYTF. For the CDR3, the DNA is TGTGCCTGGACGGATCATTCACGAGTGAGGTTAGACAGGGGCCTCTATGGCTACACCTTC.

The chain has TRBV11-2 and TRBJ1-2; D ambiguous. The length of the CDR3 is 12 residues. The germline gives CDR1 SGHAT, CDR2 FQNNGV. Between the trimmed V and J ends, which lost 1 base and 6 bases, there was a span of 6 bases. The CDR3 sequence is CASSLVPDGYTF. In DNA, the CDR3 is TGTGCCAGCAGCTTAGTCCCCGATGGCTACACCTTC.

J is TRBJ1-1 and V is TRBV30; tentative D call: TRBD1 (5 bases). The CDR3 is 14 amino acids. V shed 1 base and J shed 1 base, with 10 bases lying between them. Looked up from germline, CDR1 is GTSNPN and CDR2 is SVGIG (reference sequence). For the CDR3, the DNA is TGTGCCTGGAGTGGGGGACCGCAGAACACTGAAGCTTTCTTT. Protein: CAWSGGPQNTEAFF.

This chain links TRBV27 with TRBJ1-4; 7 bases are shared with TRBD1. The V gene end was trimmed by 4 bases and the J gene end by 13 bases; junction bases not matched to a gene: 3. Germline V lookup: CDR1 MNHEY, CDR2 SMNVEV (reference sequence). The CDR3 is 11 amino acids. CDR3 in DNA: TGTGCCAGCAGTTCCCGGGACAGACTGTTTTTT. It specifies CASSSRDRLFF.

This clone showed up just once. The gene calls are TRBV5-8 and TRBJ1-5; maybe TRBD1 (5 bases). The V and J ends lost 4 bases and 5 bases respectively, with 10 bases between them. Germline CDR1 and CDR2: SGHTS and YDEGEE. The CDR3 has 13 amino acids. The CDR3 sequence is CASSPQEDQPQHF. CDR3 bases: TGTGCCAGCAGCCCACAGGAGGATCAGCCCCAGCATTTT.

This chain joins TRBV12-5 and TRBJ1-1; no clear D. Between the trimmed V and J ends, which lost 1 base and 4 bases, there was a span of 7 bases. Germline-derived CDR1 and CDR2 are LGHNT and FRNRAP. CDR3 size: 13 residues. This CDR3 is CASGLEPGTEAFF. Written as DNA, the CDR3 is TGTGCTAGTGGTTTGGAACCGGGCACTGAAGCTTTCTTT.